The 9 T cell receptor beta chains in this list originate from one sample, sequenced in a study of T cell changes during pregnancy in multiple sclerosis. Assay: immunoSEQ multiplex PCR; the TCRdb copy retains only in-frame clones and omits some. The sample lists 35,000 to 45,000 clones, roughly 90% occurring once. Sample: CD8+ T cells from peripheral blood mononuclear cells, taken in the first trimester of pregnancy. These receptors were collected from a female donor with multiple sclerosis, enrolled in a pregnancy study.

In this sample, this clone turned up once. The chain has TRBV6-5 and TRBJ1-2, with TRBD1 matching over 8 bases. CDR1 is MNHEY, CDR2 SVGAGI, per germline. V lost 10 bases and J lost 3; bases outside the gene matches: 7. This CDR3 comprises 13 residues. The CDR3 here is CATWGQVHYGYTF. The DNA for the CDR3 is TGTGCCACCTGGGGACAGGTGCACTATGGCTACACCTTC.

The chain couples TRBV7-9 to TRBJ2-7; 10 bases map to TRBD1. The CDR3 contains 14 residues. V shed 5 bases and J 6 bases; nucleotides not matched to a gene: 7. In germline, CDR1 is SEHNR, CDR2 FQNEAQ (reference sequence). CDR3: CASSPDRGFVEQYF. In DNA, the CDR3 is TGTGCCAGCAGCCCGGACAGGGGGTTTGTCGAGCAGTACTTC.

The chain is built from TRBV19 and TRBJ1-5; D is possibly TRBD1 (6 bases). Germline lookup yields CDR1 LNHDA and CDR2 SQIVND (reference sequence). Deletions cut 10 bases from V and 2 bases from J, with 12 bases between. The CDR3 totals 13 residues. CDR3 sequence: CATKGVGNQPQHF. The CDR3 nucleotides read TGTGCCACCAAGGGGGTGGGCAATCAGCCCCAGCATTTT.

V usage is TRBV5-1 and J usage is TRBJ1-1; D gene ambiguous. CDR3 length: 15 amino acids. V lost 0 bases, J lost 6 bases, and 15 bases lay in between. CDR1 is SGHRS, CDR2 YFSETQ, per germline. CDR3 nucleotides: TGCGCCAGCAGCTTGGGTCGGCAGGAGGGTTCTGAAGCTTTCTTT. This gives the protein CASSLGRQEGSEAFF.

This clone was counted once. This chain uses TRBV11-1 with TRBJ2-1, with 12 bases fitting TRBD2. V shed 4 bases and J 10 bases; nucleotides not matched to a gene: 11. The length of the CDR3 is 16 residues. Germline V gene lookup returns CDR1 SGHAT and CDR2 FQDESV (reference sequence). The CDR3 nucleotides read TGTGCCAGCAGCTCCAGGCTAGCGGGGGGGCTTTTGGAGCAGTTCTTC. Encoded protein: CASSSRLAGGLLEQFF. Supplemented by reference TRBV11-1 and TRBJ2-1, the full variable domain reads EAEVAQSPRYKITEKSQAVAFWCDPISGHATLYWYRQILGQGPELLVQFQDESVVDDSQLPKDRFSAERLKGVDSTLKIQPAELGDSAMYLCASSSRLAGGLLEQFFGPGTRLTVL.

This chain connects TRBV5-1 to TRBJ2-2; D is perhaps TRBD1 (6 bases). Per germline, CDR1 SGHRS and CDR2 YFSETQ. The CDR3 totals 15 residues. Between the trimmed V and J ends, which lost 3 bases and 4 bases, there was a span of 13 bases. Written as DNA, the CDR3 is TGCGCCAGCAGCTACAGGGTCCAGGGCACCGGGGAGCTGTTTTTT. Protein product: CASSYRVQGTGELFF.

The chain employs TRBV6-1 and TRBJ1-5, with 8 bases lining up with TRBD1. The germline V gene has CDR1 MNHNS and CDR2 SASEGT. The CDR3 is made up of 16 amino acids. Losses at the gene ends were 4 bases for V and 5 bases for J; bases not matched to a gene: 10. The chain's CDR3 is CASSGRGRRGYQPQHF. Here the CDR3 DNA reads TGTGCCAGCAGTGGCAGGGGGCGTCGAGGTTATCAGCCCCAGCATTTT.

This chain links TRBV2 with TRBJ2-7, with 8 bases identical to TRBD2. J gave up 2 bases and V 7 bases, and 10 bases lay outside the gene matches. Germline V gene data show CDR1 as SNHLY and CDR2 as FYNNEI. This CDR3 region has 15 residues. In nucleotides, the CDR3 is TGTGCCAGCATACAGTCTGCGGGGGGTACCTACGAGCAGTACTTC. This encodes CASIQSAGGTYEQYF.

The V call is TRBV7-9, the J call TRBJ2-7, with TRBD1 as a possible D gene (5 bases). The CDR3 has 12 amino acids. The germline gives CDR1 SEHNR, CDR2 FQNEAQ (reference sequence). Trimming took 6 bases from V and 3 from J, leaving 9 bases between them. DNA for the CDR3: TGTGCCAGCAGGGCCAGGGACTACGAGCAGTACTTC. It yields the protein CASRARDYEQYF.